A selection of T cell receptor beta chains follows, all from one sample in a study of shared clonotypes between healthy human individuals. Repertoires were generated with immunoSEQ multiplex PCR, while TCRdb's copy carries only in-frame clones and drops some. The table includes more than 2 million clones, around 93% detected once. The sample taken for sequencing was naive CD8+ T cells from PBMCs. The receptors come from a man aged 18 to 35 in good health. Some clones in this sample may be carry-over from other donors' samples. Each CDR3 is given with its conserved first and last residue. Fields, in order: J gene, CDR3 length, V gene, D gene, clone size, CDR3 DNA, CDR3 protein. The D gene is left open where the match is weak. The size field is filled for only some rows; it gives once, few, many or a size class.

j_gene: TRBJ1-2
len: 14
v_gene: TRBV4-1
d_gene: TRBD1
abundance: NA
CDR3nt: TGCGCCAGCAGCCTCGACAGGGGCGTCTATGGCTACACCTTC
CDR3aa: CASSLDRGVYGYTF

j_gene: TRBJ1-5
len: 17
v_gene: TRBV21-1
d_gene: NA
abundance: NA
CDR3nt: TGTGCCAGCAGCAATTCCAGTGATCACAGGGGGAATCAGCCCCAGCATTTT
CDR3aa: CASSNSSDHRGNQPQHF

j_gene: TRBJ2-5
len: 16
v_gene: TRBV28
d_gene: TRBD2
abundance: NA
CDR3nt: TGTGCCAGCAGTCGGGAGGGCCTCCTCCAGCGCGAGACCCAGTACTTC
CDR3aa: CASSREGLLQRETQYF

j_gene: TRBJ2-7
len: 15
v_gene: TRBV5-1
d_gene: TRBD2
abundance: NA
CDR3nt: TGCGCCAGCAGCCTGACCGGGACTAGCGGATACGAGCAGTACTTC
CDR3aa: CASSLTGTSGYEQYF

j_gene: TRBJ1-4
len: 17
v_gene: TRBV9
d_gene: NA
abundance: NA
CDR3nt: TGTGCCAGCAGCCACCCGACCGGGGAGGGGCCTAATGAAAAACTGTTTTTT
CDR3aa: CASSHPTGEGPNEKLFF

j_gene: TRBJ2-2
len: 17
v_gene: TRBV28
d_gene: TRBD2
abundance: NA
CDR3nt: TGTGCCAGCAGTTACGACCCGGGACTAGCGGACACCGGGGAGCTGTTTTTT
CDR3aa: CASSYDPGLADTGELFF

j_gene: TRBJ1-2
len: 14
v_gene: TRBV13
d_gene: NA
abundance: NA
CDR3nt: TGTGCCAGCAGCGCGGGACGGCGCTCGGGGGGCTACACCTTC
CDR3aa: CASSAGRRSGGYTF

j_gene: TRBJ2-7
len: 15
v_gene: TRBV29-1
d_gene: NA
abundance: NA
CDR3nt: TGCAGCGTTGAATGGAAGGGGACCTACCGGAGCGAGCAGTACTTC
CDR3aa: CSVEWKGTYRSEQYF

j_gene: TRBJ2-7
len: 15
v_gene: TRBV11-2
d_gene: NA
abundance: once
CDR3nt: TGTGCCAGCAGCTACACAGGCGCTACTTCCTACGAGCAGTACTTC
CDR3aa: CASSYTGATSYEQYF

j_gene: TRBJ2-7
len: 14
v_gene: TRBV28
d_gene: TRBD1
abundance: NA
CDR3nt: TGTGCCAGCAGTGTCGACAGGGGTTCCTACGAGCAGTACTTC
CDR3aa: CASSVDRGSYEQYF

j_gene: TRBJ1-5
len: 12
v_gene: TRBV19
d_gene: NA
abundance: NA
CDR3nt: TGTGCCAGTATTGGGGTCGGTCAGCCCCAGCATTTT
CDR3aa: CASIGVGQPQHF

j_gene: TRBJ2-3
len: 14
v_gene: TRBV7-3
d_gene: NA
abundance: NA
CDR3nt: TGTGCCAGCAGCTCATATACCGATGGGGATACGCAGTATTTT
CDR3aa: CASSSYTDGDTQYF

j_gene: TRBJ2-7
len: 18
v_gene: TRBV5-1
d_gene: TRBD1
abundance: NA
CDR3nt: TGCGCCAGCAGCCTTGGCACCCCGGGACAGGGATTAACCTACGAGCAGTACTTC
CDR3aa: CASSLGTPGQGLTYEQYF

j_gene: TRBJ1-6
len: 12
v_gene: TRBV5-6
d_gene: NA
abundance: NA
CDR3nt: TGTGCCAGCAGCCTTTATAATTCACCCCTCCACTTT
CDR3aa: CASSLYNSPLHF

j_gene: TRBJ2-7
len: 14
v_gene: TRBV18
d_gene: NA
abundance: NA
CDR3nt: TGTGCCAGCTCACCATCCGGGCCCCCCTACGAGCAGTACTTC
CDR3aa: CASSPSGPPYEQYF

j_gene: TRBJ2-7
len: 16
v_gene: TRBV6-6
d_gene: NA
abundance: NA
CDR3nt: TGTGCCAGCAGTTACGACGCGACGGGACTCCCCTACGAGCAGTACTTC
CDR3aa: CASSYDATGLPYEQYF

j_gene: TRBJ1-1
len: 15
v_gene: TRBV5-1
d_gene: NA
abundance: NA
CDR3nt: TGCGCCAGCAGCTCGGCGCGGGAAGTGAACACTGAAGCTTTCTTT
CDR3aa: CASSSAREVNTEAFF

j_gene: TRBJ1-2
len: 13
v_gene: TRBV27
d_gene: NA
abundance: NA
CDR3nt: TGTGCCAGCAGTTTATCGGGGGGTTATGGCTACACCTTC
CDR3aa: CASSLSGGYGYTF

j_gene: TRBJ1-2
len: 11
v_gene: TRBV7-9
d_gene: NA
abundance: once
CDR3nt: TGTGCCAGCACCCCTTCAGGGGAGACCGCCTTC
CDR3aa: CASTPSGETAF

j_gene: TRBJ2-2
len: 17
v_gene: TRBV4-3
d_gene: TRBD2
abundance: NA
CDR3nt: TGCGCCAGCAGCCAAGATTTGGCGGGAGGGTTTGGCGGGGAGCTGTTTTTT
CDR3aa: CASSQDLAGGFGGELFF

j_gene: TRBJ2-1
len: 13
v_gene: TRBV11-2
d_gene: NA
abundance: NA
CDR3nt: TGTGCCAGCAGCCCTTCACTTGTCAATGAGCAGTTCTTC
CDR3aa: CASSPSLVNEQFF

j_gene: TRBJ2-1
len: 13
v_gene: TRBV25-1
d_gene: NA
abundance: NA
CDR3nt: TGTGCCAGCACCCCCCTGGGCAACAATGAGCAGTTCTTC
CDR3aa: CASTPLGNNEQFF

j_gene: TRBJ1-1
len: 17
v_gene: TRBV9
d_gene: NA
abundance: NA
CDR3nt: TGTGCCAGCAGCGTAGCATGGGGTTCGGGGGCGGGCACTGAAGCTTTCTTT
CDR3aa: CASSVAWGSGAGTEAFF

j_gene: TRBJ2-1
len: 12
v_gene: TRBV10-3
d_gene: NA
abundance: NA
CDR3nt: TGTGCCATCAGTGAGAGTGGCAATGAGCAGTTCTTC
CDR3aa: CAISESGNEQFF

j_gene: TRBJ2-3
len: 13
v_gene: TRBV10-2
d_gene: NA
abundance: NA
CDR3nt: TGCGCCAGCAGTGACGGAGGGACGGATACGCAGTATTTT
CDR3aa: CASSDGGTDTQYF

j_gene: TRBJ2-3
len: 13
v_gene: TRBV14
d_gene: NA
abundance: once
CDR3nt: TGTGCCAGCAGCCTTTCCCCGACAGATACGCAGTATTTT
CDR3aa: CASSLSPTDTQYF

j_gene: TRBJ2-1
len: 14
v_gene: TRBV6-1
d_gene: TRBD2
abundance: NA
CDR3nt: TGTGCCAGCAATCCACTAGCGGGGCTGAATGAGCAGTTCTTC
CDR3aa: CASNPLAGLNEQFF

j_gene: TRBJ2-3
len: 14
v_gene: TRBV27
d_gene: TRBD2
abundance: NA
CDR3nt: TGTGCCACCGGATACCAACTAGCGGGGGGGCCGCAGTATTTT
CDR3aa: CATGYQLAGGPQYF

j_gene: TRBJ2-1
len: 15
v_gene: TRBV28
d_gene: TRBD1
abundance: NA
CDR3nt: TGTGCCAGCAGTCCCGACAGGGGACCCTACAATGAGCAGTTCTTC
CDR3aa: CASSPDRGPYNEQFF

j_gene: TRBJ2-7
len: 13
v_gene: TRBV6-1
d_gene: NA
abundance: NA
CDR3nt: TGTGCCAGCAGTGCAAATCGGGGCGACGAGCAGTACTTC
CDR3aa: CASSANRGDEQYF

j_gene: TRBJ2-7
len: 13
v_gene: TRBV5-6
d_gene: TRBD1
abundance: NA
CDR3nt: TGTGCCAGCAGCTTAAGGGGGCCATACGAGCAGTACTTC
CDR3aa: CASSLRGPYEQYF

j_gene: TRBJ2-1
len: 14
v_gene: TRBV30
d_gene: TRBD1
abundance: NA
CDR3nt: TGTGCCTGGAGCGGCGGACAGGGGAGAAATGAGCAGTTCTTC
CDR3aa: CAWSGGQGRNEQFF

j_gene: TRBJ2-2
len: 16
v_gene: TRBV10-3
d_gene: TRBD1
abundance: NA
CDR3nt: TGTGCCATCAGTGAGTCGAGGACAGGGATGGTCGGGGAGCTGTTTTTT
CDR3aa: CAISESRTGMVGELFF

j_gene: TRBJ1-4
len: 16
v_gene: TRBV4-1
d_gene: TRBD1
abundance: NA
CDR3nt: TGCGCCAGCAGCCAGGAACAGGGGGAGGCTAATGAAAAACTGTTTTTT
CDR3aa: CASSQEQGEANEKLFF

j_gene: TRBJ2-7
len: 12
v_gene: TRBV27
d_gene: NA
abundance: once
CDR3nt: TGTGCCAGCAGTTTAGAGGGATCGGAGCAGTACTTC
CDR3aa: CASSLEGSEQYF

j_gene: TRBJ2-1
len: 15
v_gene: TRBV25-1
d_gene: NA
abundance: NA
CDR3nt: TGTGCCAGCAGTGCTCGGGACGGCGTGTACAATGAGCAGTTCTTC
CDR3aa: CASSARDGVYNEQFF

j_gene: TRBJ2-3
len: 10
v_gene: TRBV6-4
d_gene: NA
abundance: NA
CDR3nt: TGTGCCAGCAGGGGGGGACAGTCGCATTTT
CDR3aa: CASRGGQSHF

j_gene: TRBJ2-7
len: 14
v_gene: TRBV2
d_gene: NA
abundance: NA
CDR3nt: TGTGCCAGCAGTGGAGGTCTAGGACTCGGCGAGCAGTACTTC
CDR3aa: CASSGGLGLGEQYF

j_gene: TRBJ2-7
len: 12
v_gene: TRBV11-2
d_gene: NA
abundance: NA
CDR3nt: TGTGCCAGCAGCTTAATCAGAGCGGAGCAGTACTTC
CDR3aa: CASSLIRAEQYF

j_gene: TRBJ2-7
len: 14
v_gene: TRBV9
d_gene: TRBD1
abundance: NA
CDR3nt: TGTGCCAGCGCCCAGGGGCAGGGGGCGTGGGAGCAGTACTTC
CDR3aa: CASAQGQGAWEQYF

j_gene: TRBJ1-2
len: 12
v_gene: TRBV10-1
d_gene: NA
abundance: once
CDR3nt: TGCGCCAGCAGTGACAAGAACTATGGCTACACCTTC
CDR3aa: CASSDKNYGYTF

j_gene: TRBJ2-7
len: 14
v_gene: TRBV5-8
d_gene: TRBD1
abundance: once
CDR3nt: TGTGCCAGCCGCACCGGGACAGTCTCCTACGAGCAGTACTTC
CDR3aa: CASRTGTVSYEQYF